This TCR beta chain derives from a study of blood T cell repertoires in COVID-19. Two consecutive negative NP/OP PCR tests, clearance, or resolved symptoms defined Cohort 3 recovery. The CDR3 totals 13 residues. The V segment lost 3 bases and the J segment 1 base; nucleotides outside the gene matches: 0. Germline V CDR1 and CDR2: SEHNR, FQNEAQ (reference sequence). Assay: immunoSEQ multiplex PCR; the TCRdb copy retains only in-frame clones and omits some. This sample yields 300,000 to 350,000 clones, of which approximately 83% are seen a single time; roughly 2% belongs to the top ten. This clone has more than one count but fewer than ten.

This chain connects TRBV7-9 to TRBJ2-7, with TRBD1 matching 7 bases. Sequences were obtained from PBMCs or T cells enriched from blood (not recorded which). This TCR was sampled from a man between 25 and 39 years old who had recovered from COVID-19. The CDR3 bases are TGTGCCAGCAGCTTGGACAGGTCCTACGAGCAGTACTTC. This gives the protein CASSLDRSYEQYF.